Presented here are 27 T cell receptor beta chains from one specimen sequenced in a study of T cells in Graves' hyperthyroidism and ophthalmopathy. RNA transcripts served as the template for amplifying TCR beta CDR3 regions. When the TCR CDR3 underwent first-round RT-PCR, the HTBI primer set was used. TCRdb re-analysed the multiplex PCR reads in MiXCR, keeping a single row per CDR3 protein. The data contain 300,000 to 450,000 distinct CDR3 sequences, 13% of them singletons. Sequences were obtained from blood. The receptor source for this set is a woman younger than 30 with Graves' hyperthyroidism.

This clonotype was seen many times. The J gene is TRBJ2-7, the V gene TRBV9, with D perhaps TRBD1 (5 bases). Germline V gives CDR1 SGDLS, CDR2 YYNGEE. CDR3 length: 12 residues. The V and J ends lost 7 bases and 6 bases respectively, with 14 bases between them. The CDR3 DNA is TGTGCCAGCGGTACAGGAACATCCGAGCAGTACTTC. Translated: CASGTGTSEQYF.

Notes on this clonotype: A much larger clone differs by one base, so this may be a read error. The chain combines TRBV20-1 with TRBJ2-1, with D possibly being TRBD2 (5 bases). The CDR3 is made up of 13 amino acids. The germline V gene encodes CDR1 DFQATT and CDR2 SNEGSKA (reference sequence). CDR3 protein: CRATLPGADEQFF. CDR3 nucleotides: TGCCGTGCTACCCTTCCCGGAGCGGATGAGCAGTTCTTC.

This sequence joins TRBV27 and TRBJ2-5; 9 bases agree with TRBD1. The CDR3 spans 17 residues. V lost 1 base, J lost 5 bases, and 11 bases stayed unmatched. CDR1 MNHEY and CDR2 SMNVEV come from the germline V gene (reference sequence). This CDR3 reads CASSLYGTGPNGETQYF. CDR3 in DNA: TGTGCCAGCAGTTTATACGGGACAGGGCCCAACGGGGAGACCCAGTACTTC.

This sequence joins TRBV24-1 and TRBJ2-3; TRBD2 agrees at 10 bases. CDR1 is KGHDR and CDR2 is SFDVKD in the germline V gene. CDR3 length equals 20 residues. Germline trimming cut 5 bases from V and 0 bases from J; bases unmatched to any gene: 16. CDR3 nucleotide sequence: TGTGCCACCAGTGGGCGAGGGGTAGCGGGAGGCCCCACTAGCACAGATACGCAGTATTTT. This codes for CATSGRGVAGGPTSTDTQYF.

The chain carries TRBV19 and TRBJ1-5, with TRBD1 as a possible D gene (6 bases). V lost 4 bases, J lost 2 bases, and 15 bases lay in between. Germline values: CDR1 LNHDA, CDR2 SQIVND (reference sequence). This CDR3 region has 16 residues. The CDR3: CASSTGGGAGNQPQHF. As DNA, the CDR3 is TGTGCCAGTAGTACCGGGGGGGGCGCGGGCAATCAGCCCCAGCATTTT.

As DNA, the CDR3 is TGCAGTGCTAGTTACGTGAACACCATATATTTT. Its protein product is CSASYVNTIYF. The genes are TRBV20-1 and TRBJ1-3; no clear D gene. The length of the CDR3 is 11 residues. Germline CDR1 is DFQATT and CDR2 is SNEGSKA (reference sequence). The V and J ends lost 3 bases and 7 bases respectively, with 7 bases between them.

This clonotype was detected many times. The chain employs TRBV18 and TRBJ1-1, with a weak D call TRBD1 (5 bases). The CDR3 runs to 15 residues. V was pared by 0 bases and J by 1 base, with 9 bases between. From germline, CDR1 is KGHSH and CDR2 LQKENI. CDR3 sequence: CASSPPRGANTEAFF. In nucleotides, the CDR3 is TGTGCCAGCTCACCACCGAGGGGCGCGAACACTGAAGCTTTCTTT.

The V and J genes are TRBV12-3 or TRBV12-4 and TRBJ2-5; 8 positions match TRBD1. CDR3 length: 15 residues. V shed 3 bases, J shed 4 bases, and the junction held 7 bases outside the gene matches. The DNA for the CDR3 is TGTGCCAGCAGTTTCGGCGGACAGGGAGCAGAGACCCAGTACTTC. It codes for CASSFGGQGAETQYF.

This clonotype was counted at least ten times. The chain recombines TRBV28 with TRBJ2-1, with unresolved D. The CDR3 spans 12 residues. V was shortened by 1 base and J by 3 bases, with 1 base between the two germline ends. Germline CDR1 is MDHEN and CDR2 is SYDVKM. CDR3 amino acids: CASSLFYNEQFF. The CDR3 nucleotides are TGTGCCAGCAGTTTATTCTACAATGAGCAGTTCTTC. Full variable domain (remainder filled in from reference TRBV28 and TRBJ2-1): DVKVTQSSRYLVKRTGEKVFLECVQDMDHENMFWYRQDPGLGLRLIYFSYDVKMKEKGDIPEGYSVSREKKERFSLILESASTNQTSMYLCASSLFYNEQFFGPGTRLTVL.

The chain joins TRBV25-1 to TRBJ1-3; D is undetermined. The germline V and J ends were trimmed by 1 base and 0 bases, with 7 bases remaining between them. Germline CDR1 and CDR2: MGHDK and SYGVNS. This CDR3 has 15 residues. The CDR3 nucleotides read TGTGCCAGCAGTGAATTAGCAGCCTCTGGAAACACCATATATTTT. It specifies CASSELAASGNTIYF.

The table lists this clonotype with many counts. This rearrangement joins TRBV6-2 or TRBV6-3 to TRBJ2-3; 13 nucleotides align to TRBD2. The J segment lost 4 bases and the V segment lost 6 bases, leaving 4 bases of the junction unmatched. This CDR3 has 15 residues. Germline V gene data show CDR1 as MNHEY and CDR2 as SVGEGT. DNA for the CDR3: TGTGCCAGCAGCCTAGGGACTAGCGGGGCAGATACGCAGTATTTT. This codes for CASSLGTSGADTQYF.

This clonotype was seen a few times. This chain uses TRBV11-3 with TRBJ1-6; tentative D call: TRBD1 (5 bases). Looked up from germline, CDR1 is SGHNT and CDR2 is YENEEA. The CDR3 spans 12 residues. Between the trimmed V and J ends, which lost 8 bases and 7 bases, there was a span of 9 bases. CDR3 residues: CASASGNSPLHF. Written as DNA, the CDR3 is TGTGCCAGCGCCTCAGGGAATTCACCCCTCCACTTT.

CDR3 coding DNA: TGCAGTTCCACAGGGGATGGGGCTAGCGGGAGGGGGAATGAGCAGTTCTTC. This codes for CSSTGDGASGRGNEQFF. The chain has TRBV20-1 and TRBJ2-1; 12 nucleotides match TRBD2. Germline CDR1 is DFQATT and CDR2 is SNEGSKA (reference sequence). The CDR3 totals 17 residues. Trimming took 8 bases from V and 7 from J; bases not matched to a gene: 18.

In this sample, this clonotype turned up many times. Written as DNA, the CDR3 is TGTGCCAGCAGCTTCATGACAGGCCCACAAGAGACCCAGTACTTC. This sequence encodes CASSFMTGPQETQYF. V is TRBV11-3 and J is TRBJ2-5; a weak D match, TRBD1 (6 bases). V lost 3 bases, J lost 2 bases, and 13 bases lay in between. This CDR3 has 15 residues. Germline CDR1 is SGHNT and CDR2 is YENEEA. Drawing the rest from reference TRBV11-3 and TRBJ2-5, the complete variable domain is EAGVVQSPRYKIIEKKQPVAFWCNPISGHNTLYWYLQNLGQGPELLIRYENEEAVDDSQLPKDRFSAERLKGVDSTLKIQPAELGDSAVYLCASSFMTGPQETQYFGPGTRLLVL.

This chain links TRBV20-1 with TRBJ2-5, with 7 bases identical to TRBD1. The germline CDR1 and CDR2 sequences are DFQATT and SNEGSKA (reference sequence). J was trimmed by 1 base and V by 0 bases; bases with no gene match: 5. The CDR3 consists of 15 residues. The CDR3 is CSARDGTEPQETQYF. The CDR3 DNA follows: TGCAGTGCTAGAGACGGGACAGAGCCCCAAGAGACCCAGTACTTC.

This clonotype was seen at least ten times. The rearrangement links TRBV27 to TRBJ1-1; 7 nucleotides match TRBD1. The junction had 10 bases not matched to a gene; V was cut back by 0 bases and J by 6 bases. The germline V gene encodes CDR1 MNHEY and CDR2 SMNVEV (reference sequence). The CDR3 length is 16 residues. DNA for the CDR3: TGTGCCAGCAGTTTATCGGTTTTGCACAGGGGCGCTGAAGCTTTCTTT. This encodes CASSLSVLHRGAEAFF.

This clonotype was detected many times. The rearrangement joins TRBV5-1 to TRBJ2-1, with no clear D. V was pared by 0 bases and J by 8 bases, with 6 bases between. This CDR3 is built from 12 residues. The germline V gene has CDR1 SGHRS and CDR2 YFSETQ. This chain's CDR3 is CASSLAGYEQFF. The CDR3 DNA sequence: TGCGCCAGCAGCTTGGCCGGGTATGAGCAGTTCTTC.

This clonotype has ten or more counts. The V and J genes are TRBV10-3 and TRBJ2-5, with 7 bases matching TRBD1. This CDR3 is built from 12 residues. J gave up 4 bases and V 10 bases, and 6 bases lay outside the gene matches. Germline lookup yields CDR1 ENHRY and CDR2 SYGVKD. In DNA, the CDR3 is TGTGCCACTCAGGGGGATGGAGAGACCCAGTACTTC. Its translation is CATQGDGETQYF.

J is TRBJ2-2 and V is TRBV6-1; TRBD2 aligns across 8 bases. V dropped 11 bases and J dropped 9; count of bases not matched to a gene: 5. CDR3 size: 11 residues. Germline V CDR1 and CDR2: MNHNS, SASEGT. In DNA, the CDR3 is TGTGCCCTTCGGGGGGGACGGGAGCTGTTTTTT. It translates to CALRGGRELFF.

This clonotype was counted at least ten times. The V and J genes are TRBV6-2 or TRBV6-3 and TRBJ2-3; 8 bases align to TRBD1. V lost 5 bases to trimming and J lost 1 base; unmatched junction nucleotides: 8. Germline CDR1 reads MNHEY; CDR2 reads SVGEGT. This CDR3 has 16 residues. The CDR3, as DNA: TGTGCCAGCAGTGATTTGGGACAGGTGGGCACAGATACGCAGTATTTT. Its translation: CASSDLGQVGTDTQYF.

The genes are TRBV30 and TRBJ1-2, with D unresolved. Germline-derived CDR1 and CDR2 are GTSNPN and SVGIG (reference sequence). V was clipped by 0 bases and J by 3 bases, with 8 bases between them. The CDR3 is made up of 13 amino acids. In DNA, the CDR3 is TGTGCCTGGAGTGTACTCGGGGACTATGGCTACACCTTC. It encodes CAWSVLGDYGYTF.

The genes are TRBV20-1 and TRBJ1-1, with 11 bases matching TRBD1. V was pared by 5 bases and J by 1 base, with 3 bases of the junction left unmatched. There are 14 residues in the CDR3. Germline V lookup: CDR1 DFQATT, CDR2 SNEGSKA (reference sequence). The DNA for the CDR3 is TGCAGTGCTGTGGACAGGGGGCGGAACACTGAAGCTTTCTTT. This codes for CSAVDRGRNTEAFF.

The V gene is TRBV20-1, the J gene TRBJ2-3; either TRBD1 or TRBD2 may fit D (5 bases each). Germline V gene data show CDR1 as DFQATT and CDR2 as SNEGSKA (reference sequence). The length of the CDR3 is 14 residues. The V and J ends lost 3 bases and 1 base respectively, with 11 bases between them. The CDR3 sequence is CSASRDGGTDTQYF. CDR3 sequence (DNA): TGCAGTGCTAGTAGGGACGGCGGCACAGATACGCAGTATTTT.

This clonotype occurred many times. The chain couples TRBV11-2 to TRBJ2-7, with 9 bases identical to TRBD2. The ends lost 1 base at V and 6 bases at J; junction bases unmatched: 7. This CDR3 comprises 15 residues. Germline lookup yields CDR1 SGHAT and CDR2 FQNNGV. The CDR3 DNA reads TGTGCCAGCAGCTTAGTACCAGCGGGAGGCTTCGAGCAGTACTTC. Protein sequence: CASSLVPAGGFEQYF.

The V call is TRBV5-1, the J call TRBJ1-3; D is perhaps TRBD1 (6 bases). The CDR3 extends over 15 amino acids. V was shortened by 0 bases and J by 2 bases, with 9 bases between the two germline ends. Germline-derived CDR1 and CDR2 are SGHRS and YFSETQ. The CDR3, as DNA: TGCGCCAGCAGCTTGGGCCAGGGGACTGGAAACACCATATATTTT. Encoded protein: CASSLGQGTGNTIYF.

This clonotype appeared many times. The chain couples TRBV28 to TRBJ1-5, with D perhaps matching TRBD1 (5 bases). This CDR3 has 16 residues. Trimming pared 6 bases from V and 3 bases from J, leaving 18 bases between. CDR1 is MDHEN and CDR2 is SYDVKM in the germline V gene. CDR3 sequence (DNA): TGTGCCAGCAGGGGGGAGGCCGGGAGCAACAATCAGCCCCAGCATTTT. Its translation is CASRGEAGSNNQPQHF.

In its sample, this clonotype was seen many times. J is TRBJ2-7 and V is TRBV6-1, with D tentatively TRBD2 (5 bases). The V end lost 1 base, the J end lost 5 bases, and 15 bases lay between the germline ends. There are 15 residues in the CDR3. The germline V gene encodes CDR1 MNHNS and CDR2 SASEGT. The CDR3 loop reads CASSEDSGSPHEQYF. Here the CDR3 DNA reads TGTGCCAGCAGTGAAGATTCGGGGTCCCCACACGAGCAGTACTTC.